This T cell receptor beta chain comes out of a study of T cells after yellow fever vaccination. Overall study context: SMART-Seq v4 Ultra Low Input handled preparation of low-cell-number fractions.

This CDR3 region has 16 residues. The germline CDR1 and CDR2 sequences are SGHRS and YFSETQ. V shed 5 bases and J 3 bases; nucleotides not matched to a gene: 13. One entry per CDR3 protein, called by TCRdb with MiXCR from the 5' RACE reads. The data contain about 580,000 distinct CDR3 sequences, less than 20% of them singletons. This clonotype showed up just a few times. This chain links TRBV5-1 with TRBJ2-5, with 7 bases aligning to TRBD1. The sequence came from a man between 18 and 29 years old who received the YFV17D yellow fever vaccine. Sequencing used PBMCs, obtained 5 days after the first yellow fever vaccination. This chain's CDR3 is CASRPASGTDEETQYF. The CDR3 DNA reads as TGCGCCAGCAGACCCGCCTCCGGGACAGATGAAGAGACCCAGTACTTC.